One T cell receptor (beta chain) is described in this entry. The data were taken from a study of blood T cell repertoires in COVID-19. This CDR3 contains 16 residues. CDR1 and CDR2 from the germline V gene are LGHDT and YNNKEL (reference sequence). Germline trimming cut 4 bases from V and 4 bases from J; bases unmatched to any gene: 10. Some clones are missing from TCRdb's copy, which holds only in-frame ones; the method was immunoSEQ multiplex PCR. The sample holds just over 150,000 clones, around 85% seen once. Sequenced material: peripheral blood. The source is a woman between 65 and 79 years old with acute or convalescent COVID-19. The chain joins TRBV3-1 (or the pseudogene TRBV3-2) to TRBJ2-7; 10 bases are shared with TRBD2. The CDR3 sequence is CASSPRGAGGAYEQYF. The CDR3 DNA sequence: TGTGCCAGCAGCCCCCGGGGAGCGGGGGGGGCTTACGAGCAGTACTTC.